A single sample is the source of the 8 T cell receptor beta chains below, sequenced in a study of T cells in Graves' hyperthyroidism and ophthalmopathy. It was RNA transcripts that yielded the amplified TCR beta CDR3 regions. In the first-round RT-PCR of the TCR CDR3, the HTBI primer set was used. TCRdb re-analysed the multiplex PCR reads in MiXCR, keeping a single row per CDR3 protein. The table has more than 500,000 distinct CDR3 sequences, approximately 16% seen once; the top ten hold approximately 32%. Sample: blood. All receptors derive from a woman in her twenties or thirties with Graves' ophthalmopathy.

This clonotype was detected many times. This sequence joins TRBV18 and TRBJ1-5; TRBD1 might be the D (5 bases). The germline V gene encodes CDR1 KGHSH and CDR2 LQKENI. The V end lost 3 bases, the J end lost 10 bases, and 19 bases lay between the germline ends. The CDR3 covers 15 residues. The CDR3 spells CASSPLDSSQQPQHF. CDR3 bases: TGTGCCAGCTCACCCCTTGACAGTTCGCAACAACCCCAGCATTTT.

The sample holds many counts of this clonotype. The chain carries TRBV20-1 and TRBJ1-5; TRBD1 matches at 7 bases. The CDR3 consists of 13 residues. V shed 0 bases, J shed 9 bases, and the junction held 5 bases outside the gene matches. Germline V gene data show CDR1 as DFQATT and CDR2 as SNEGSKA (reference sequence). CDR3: CSARDMQGGPQHF. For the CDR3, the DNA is TGCAGTGCTAGAGATATGCAGGGGGGGCCCCAGCATTTT.

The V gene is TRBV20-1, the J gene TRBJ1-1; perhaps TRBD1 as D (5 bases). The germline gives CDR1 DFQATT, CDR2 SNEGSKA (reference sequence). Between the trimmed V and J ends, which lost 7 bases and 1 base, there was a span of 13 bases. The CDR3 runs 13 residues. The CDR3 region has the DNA TGCAGTGAGAGGGGTCGGGAGAACACTGAAGCTTTCTTT. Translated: CSERGRENTEAFF.

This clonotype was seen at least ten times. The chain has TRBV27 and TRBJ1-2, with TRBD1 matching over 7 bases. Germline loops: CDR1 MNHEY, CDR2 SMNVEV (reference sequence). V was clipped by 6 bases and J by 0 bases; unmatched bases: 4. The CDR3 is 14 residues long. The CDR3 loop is CASSDRVANYGYTF. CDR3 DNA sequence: TGTGCCAGCAGCGACAGGGTAGCTAACTATGGCTACACCTTC.

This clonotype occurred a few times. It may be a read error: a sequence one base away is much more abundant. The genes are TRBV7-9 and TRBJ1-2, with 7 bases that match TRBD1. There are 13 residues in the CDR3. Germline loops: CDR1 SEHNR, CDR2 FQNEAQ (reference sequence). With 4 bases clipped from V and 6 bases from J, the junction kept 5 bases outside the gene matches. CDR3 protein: CASSSGQNHGYTF. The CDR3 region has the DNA TGTGCCAGCAGCTCGGGACAGAACCATGGCTACACCTTC.

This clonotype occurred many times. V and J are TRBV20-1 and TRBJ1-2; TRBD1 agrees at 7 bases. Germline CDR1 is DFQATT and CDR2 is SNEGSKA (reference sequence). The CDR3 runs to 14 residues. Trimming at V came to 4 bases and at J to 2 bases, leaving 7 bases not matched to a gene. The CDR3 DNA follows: TGCAGTGCTAACGACAGGGTGGGAAACTATGGCTACACCTTC. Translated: CSANDRVGNYGYTF.

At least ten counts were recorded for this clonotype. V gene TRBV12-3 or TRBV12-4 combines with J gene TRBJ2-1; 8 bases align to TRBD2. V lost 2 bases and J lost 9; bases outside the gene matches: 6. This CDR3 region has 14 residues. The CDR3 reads CASSLSGSQGEQFF. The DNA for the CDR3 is TGTGCCAGCAGTTTAAGCGGGAGCCAGGGTGAGCAGTTCTTC.

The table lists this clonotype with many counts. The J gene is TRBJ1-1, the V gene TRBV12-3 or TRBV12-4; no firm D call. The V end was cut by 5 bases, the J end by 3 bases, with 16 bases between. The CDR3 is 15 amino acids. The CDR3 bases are TGTGCCAGCAGTCTTAAGGGAGGTGGGGACACTGAAGCTTTCTTT. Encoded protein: CASSLKGGGDTEAFF.